The entry that follows covers one T cell receptor (beta chain) sequence. No antigen is known for it. A read error may produce the germline difference seen at one junction end. The record originates from a study of T cells in Graves' hyperthyroidism and ophthalmopathy. Study-wide findings and caveats: The majority of expanded thyroid clonotypes above 0.001 also appeared in blood.

The CDR3 is made up of 13 amino acids. Germline V gene lookup returns CDR1 SSHAT and CDR2 FNYEAQ (reference sequence). Absent ophthalmopathy progression within 18 months defined stable Graves' hyperthyroidism. PBMCs were collected from a 10 ml volume of fresh peripheral blood. Amplified regions were TCR beta CDR3 sequences from RNA transcripts. Carried out on the TCR CDR3, a first-round RT-PCR used the HTBI primer set. TCRdb analysed the multiplex PCR reads with MiXCR anew, one entry per CDR3 protein. This table holds hundreds of thousands of distinct CDR3 sequences, 15% to 20% found once. The sequenced sample was blood. The gene calls are TRBV7-7 and TRBJ2-1, with a possible D match to TRBD2 (5 bases). This sequence was found in a woman aged 25 to 39 with Graves' hyperthyroidism. The CDR3 coding sequence is TGTGCTAGCAGTCGTGGACTTCGCAATGAGCAGTTCTTC. The encoded protein is CASSRGLRNEQFF.